This passage covers 12 T cell receptor beta chains from one sample sequenced in a study of blood T cells in healthy people across ages. Then a second PCR, running about 6 to 12 cycles, was carried out with a sample-barcoded 5' primer and a J-beta primer mix. From the 5' RACE reads, TCRdb called clonotypes with MiXCR, one entry per CDR3 protein. The data contain approximately 1,000,000 distinct CDR3 sequences, 35% to 40% of them singletons. The sample comprised blood. These receptors were taken from a man between 18 and 35 years old in good health.

The J gene is TRBJ1-2, the V gene TRBV5-6; perhaps TRBD1 as D (5 bases). This CDR3 is built from 14 residues. Looked up from germline, CDR1 is SGHDT and CDR2 is YYEEEE. The ends were cut back, 1 base at V and 4 bases at J, with 11 bases in the middle. The CDR3 sequence: CASSLPGMGYGYTF. CDR3 bases: TGTGCCAGCAGCTTGCCAGGGATGGGCTATGGCTACACCTTC.

This clonotype was counted only a few times. V is TRBV20-1 and J is TRBJ2-5; 7 bases agree with TRBD2. The CDR3 runs to 13 residues. V was pared by 4 bases and J by 3 bases, with 5 bases of the junction left unmatched. Germline V gives CDR1 DFQATT, CDR2 SNEGSKA (reference sequence). CDR3 nucleotides: TGCAGTGCTACTCGGACTAGAAAAGAGACCCAGTACTTC. This gives the protein CSATRTRKETQYF.

This chain connects TRBV4-3 to TRBJ1-4; the D gene is possibly TRBD1 (5 bases). Germline V CDR1 and CDR2: LGHNA, YSLEER. Trimming removed 0 bases at V and 4 bases at J, with 9 bases between. The length of the CDR3 is 15 residues. The CDR3 nucleotides are TGCGCCAGCAGCCAAGATGGGGCAAGTAATGAAAAACTGTTTTTT. Amino acid sequence: CASSQDGASNEKLFF.

This chain joins TRBV20-1 and TRBJ1-1; D may be TRBD1 (5 bases). The CDR3 spans 12 residues. Germline lookup yields CDR1 DFQATT and CDR2 SNEGSKA (reference sequence). V was trimmed by 6 bases and J by 11 bases, leaving 19 bases between them. The CDR3 is CSARGTDLRAFF. The CDR3 DNA sequence: TGCAGTGCCCGTGGGACGGACCTACGCGCTTTCTTT.

The chain recombines TRBV12-3 or TRBV12-4 with TRBJ1-4; 9 bases align to TRBD1. The V segment lost 7 bases and the J segment 3 bases; nucleotides outside the gene matches: 3. CDR3 size: 14 residues. The CDR3 bases are TGTGCCAGCACGACAGGGGGGGCTAATGAAAAACTGTTTTTT. This sequence encodes CASTTGGANEKLFF.

The rearrangement links TRBV12-3 or TRBV12-4 to TRBJ2-2, with a weak D call TRBD2 (7 bases). This CDR3 spans 16 amino acids. The ends were cut back, 5 bases at V and 3 bases at J, with 16 bases in the middle. The CDR3 sequence: CASSPLGGPDTGELFF. DNA for the CDR3: TGTGCCAGCAGTCCTTTGGGGGGGCCGGACACCGGGGAGCTGTTTTTT.

The chain carries TRBV28 and TRBJ2-1; D may be TRBD1 or TRBD2 (5 bases each). Trimming stripped 3 bases from V and 4 bases from J, with 13 bases between. The germline gives CDR1 MDHEN, CDR2 SYDVKM. The CDR3 sequence is 15 residues long. The CDR3 sequence is CASSFLGTEYNEQFF. CDR3 DNA: TGTGCCAGCAGTTTCCTTGGGACGGAGTACAATGAGCAGTTCTTC.

This clonotype was observed a few times. The chain recombines TRBV10-3 with TRBJ2-3, with D possibly being TRBD1 (6 bases). This CDR3 is built from 16 residues. Trimming stripped 3 bases from V and 0 bases from J, with 13 bases between. Per germline, CDR1 ENHRY and CDR2 SYGVKD. Here the CDR3 DNA reads TGTGCCATCAGTGATTTGGACAGAACTAGCACAGATACGCAGTATTTT. It translates to CAISDLDRTSTDTQYF.

This clonotype was seen a few times. The rearrangement uses TRBV25-1 and TRBJ1-1; 12 bases are shared with TRBD1. Per germline, CDR1 MGHDK and CDR2 SYGVNS. The V segment lost 7 bases and the J segment 5 bases; nucleotides outside the gene matches: 11. The CDR3 extends over 16 amino acids. The CDR3 loop reads CASIGLPGQGATEAFF. The DNA of the CDR3 is TGTGCCAGCATTGGGCTTCCGGGACAGGGGGCTACTGAAGCTTTCTTT.

V and J are TRBV7-9 and TRBJ2-1; 8 bases line up with TRBD2. CDR3 length: 15 residues. Germline CDR1 reads SEHNR; CDR2 reads FQNEAQ (reference sequence). Trimming at V came to 2 bases and at J to 9 bases, leaving 9 bases not matched to a gene. This CDR3 is CASSLLWRGDGEQFF. The CDR3 nucleotides are TGTGCCAGCAGCTTACTCTGGCGGGGGGATGGTGAGCAGTTCTTC. The full variable domain, with the rest looked up from reference TRBV7-9 and TRBJ2-1, is DTGVSQNPRHKITKRGQNVTFRCDPISEHNRLYWYRQTLGQGPEFLTYFQNEAQLEKSRLLSDRFSAERPKGSFSTLEIQRTEQGDSAMYLCASSLLWRGDGEQFFGPGTRLTVL.

The chain is built from TRBV5-1 and TRBJ2-1; D is unresolved. The V end lost 3 bases, the J end lost 2 bases, and 15 bases lay between the germline ends. The CDR3 contains 16 residues. The germline V gene has CDR1 SGHRS and CDR2 YFSETQ. Written as DNA, the CDR3 is TGCGCCAGCAGCTCAATCGAGACCAGCCCCTACAATGAGCAGTTCTTC. Translated: CASSSIETSPYNEQFF.

The sample holds many counts of this clonotype. The chain uses TRBV6-5 and TRBJ2-3; D perhaps matches TRBD1 (6 bases). V dropped 5 bases and J dropped 0 bases, with 9 bases sitting between them. Germline V gene data show CDR1 as MNHEY and CDR2 as SVGAGI. The CDR3 totals 14 residues. CDR3 nucleotides: TGTGCCAGCAGTAGGACAGCTAGCACAGATACGCAGTATTTT. Protein product: CASSRTASTDTQYF.